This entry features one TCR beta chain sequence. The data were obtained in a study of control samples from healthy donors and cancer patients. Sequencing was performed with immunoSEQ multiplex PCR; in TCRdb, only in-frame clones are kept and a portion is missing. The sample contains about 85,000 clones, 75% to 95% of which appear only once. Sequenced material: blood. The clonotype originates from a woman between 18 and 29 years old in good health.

The CDR3 nucleotides read TGTGCCAGTAGTATCCAGCCACTAGCGCCCGGGGAGCTGTTTTTT. Translation gives CASSIQPLAPGELFF. This sequence joins TRBV19 and TRBJ2-2; the match to TRBD2 covers 7 bases. The V gene's germline CDR1 is LNHDA and CDR2 SQIVND (reference sequence). Trimming removed 3 bases from V and 6 bases from J; junction bases left unmatched: 7. This CDR3 comprises 15 residues.